Many counts were recorded for the clone carrying this TCR beta chain. Its antigen remains unidentified. Time point specified: newly diagnosed GD, antithyroid drugs for less than 3 months. Isolated PBMC RNA provided the starting material for the TCR library. With iRepertoire HTBI primers and Arm-PCR of CDR3 regions, TCR beta libraries were built. TCRdb ran MiXCR on the multiplex PCR reads and lists one entry per CDR3 protein. This sample has 320,000 or so distinct CDR3 sequences; about 20% occur once, and the top ten carry less than 45%. This record belongs to a study of regulatory T cells in long-lasting Graves disease. The study's findings and limits: Compared with new cases, persistent Graves' patients showed reduced TCR diversity.

V was clipped by 5 bases and J by 5 bases; unmatched bases: 9. Germline-derived CDR1 and CDR2 are DFQATT and SNEGSKA (reference sequence). This CDR3 region has 15 residues. Material: peripheral blood mononuclear cells (PBMCs), obtained at new diagnosis, from a patient treated with antithyroid drugs. The sequence was collected from a female donor with Graves disease. V and J are TRBV20-1 and TRBJ1-6, with TRBD1 matching 7 bases. The CDR3 nucleotides read TGCAGTGCTTCTCCGACAGGGCAGAATAATTCACCCCTCCACTTT. The encoded protein is CSASPTGQNNSPLHF.